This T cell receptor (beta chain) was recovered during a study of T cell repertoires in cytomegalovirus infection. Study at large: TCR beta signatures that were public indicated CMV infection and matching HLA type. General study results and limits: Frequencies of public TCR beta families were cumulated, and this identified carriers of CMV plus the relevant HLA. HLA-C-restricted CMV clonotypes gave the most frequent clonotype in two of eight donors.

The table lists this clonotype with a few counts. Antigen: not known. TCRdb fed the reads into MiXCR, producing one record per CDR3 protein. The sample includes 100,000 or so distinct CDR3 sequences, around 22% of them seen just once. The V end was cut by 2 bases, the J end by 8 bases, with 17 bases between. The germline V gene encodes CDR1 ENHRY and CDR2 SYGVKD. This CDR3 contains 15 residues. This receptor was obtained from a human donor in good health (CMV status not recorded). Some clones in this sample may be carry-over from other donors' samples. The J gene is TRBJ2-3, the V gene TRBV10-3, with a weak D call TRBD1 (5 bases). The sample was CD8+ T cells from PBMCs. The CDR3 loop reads CAISEPDSQGGTQYF. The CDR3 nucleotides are TGTGCCATCAGTGAGCCTGACAGCCAGGGTGGTACGCAGTATTTT.